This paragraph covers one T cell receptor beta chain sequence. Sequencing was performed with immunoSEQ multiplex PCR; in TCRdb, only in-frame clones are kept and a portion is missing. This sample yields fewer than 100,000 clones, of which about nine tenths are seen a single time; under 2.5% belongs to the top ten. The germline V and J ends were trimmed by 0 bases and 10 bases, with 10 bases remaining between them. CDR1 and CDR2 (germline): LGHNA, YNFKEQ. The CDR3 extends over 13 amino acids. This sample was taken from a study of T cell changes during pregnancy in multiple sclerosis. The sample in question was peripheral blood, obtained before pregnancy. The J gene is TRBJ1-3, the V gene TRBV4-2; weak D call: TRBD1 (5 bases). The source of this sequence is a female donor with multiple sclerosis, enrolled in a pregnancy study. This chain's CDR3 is CASSQEMAGTIYF. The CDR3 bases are TGTGCCAGCAGCCAAGAGATGGCAGGGACCATATATTTT.